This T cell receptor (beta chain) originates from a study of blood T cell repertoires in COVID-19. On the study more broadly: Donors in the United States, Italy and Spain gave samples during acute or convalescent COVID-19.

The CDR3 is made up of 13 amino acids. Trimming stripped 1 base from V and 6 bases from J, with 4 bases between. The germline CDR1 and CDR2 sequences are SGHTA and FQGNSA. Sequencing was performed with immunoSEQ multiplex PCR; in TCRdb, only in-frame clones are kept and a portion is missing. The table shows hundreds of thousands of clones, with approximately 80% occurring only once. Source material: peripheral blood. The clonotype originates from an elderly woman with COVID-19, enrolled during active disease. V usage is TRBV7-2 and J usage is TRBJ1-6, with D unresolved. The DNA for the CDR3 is TGTGCCAGCAGCTTAGTTAGTAATTCACCCCTCCACTTT. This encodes CASSLVSNSPLHF. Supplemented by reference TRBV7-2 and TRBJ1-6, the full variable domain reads GAGVSQSPSNKVTEKGKDVELRCDPISGHTALYWYRQSLGQGLEFLIYFQGNSAPDKSGLPSDRFSAERTGGSVSTLTIQRTQQEDSAVYLCASSLVSNSPLHFGNGTRLTVT.